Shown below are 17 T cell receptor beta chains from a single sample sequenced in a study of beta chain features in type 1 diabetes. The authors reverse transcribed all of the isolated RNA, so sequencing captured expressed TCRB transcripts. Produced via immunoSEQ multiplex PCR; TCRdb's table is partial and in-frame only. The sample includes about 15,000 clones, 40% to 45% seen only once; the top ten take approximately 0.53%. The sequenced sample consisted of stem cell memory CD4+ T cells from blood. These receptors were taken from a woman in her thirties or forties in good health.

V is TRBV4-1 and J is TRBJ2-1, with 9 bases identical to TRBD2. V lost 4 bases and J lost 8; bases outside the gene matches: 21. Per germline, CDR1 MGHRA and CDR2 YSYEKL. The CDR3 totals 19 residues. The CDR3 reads CASSPHDGWAGGVADEQFF. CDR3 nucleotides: TGCGCCAGCAGCCCACATGATGGATGGGCGGGGGGGGTCGCGGATGAGCAGTTCTTC.

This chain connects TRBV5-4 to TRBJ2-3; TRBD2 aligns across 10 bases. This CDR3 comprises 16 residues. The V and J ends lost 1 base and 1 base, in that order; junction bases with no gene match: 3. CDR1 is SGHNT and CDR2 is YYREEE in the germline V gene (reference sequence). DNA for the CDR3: TGTGCCAGCAGCTTGATAGCGGGGGGCCGCACAGATACGCAGTATTTT. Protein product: CASSLIAGGRTDTQYF.

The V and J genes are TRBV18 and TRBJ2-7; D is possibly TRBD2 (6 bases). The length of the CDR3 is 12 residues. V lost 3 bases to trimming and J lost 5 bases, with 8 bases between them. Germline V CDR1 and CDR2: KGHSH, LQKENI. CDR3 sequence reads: CASSPRLDEQYF. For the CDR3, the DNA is TGTGCCAGCTCACCCAGACTAGACGAGCAGTACTTC.

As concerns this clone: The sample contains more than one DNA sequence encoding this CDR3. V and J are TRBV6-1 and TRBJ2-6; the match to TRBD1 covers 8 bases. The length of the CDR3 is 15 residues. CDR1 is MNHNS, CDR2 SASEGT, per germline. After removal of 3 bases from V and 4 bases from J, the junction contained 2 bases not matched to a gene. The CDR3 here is CASSDRGPGANVLTF. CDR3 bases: TGTGCCAGCAGTGACAGGGGGCCCGGGGCCAACGTCCTGACTTTC.

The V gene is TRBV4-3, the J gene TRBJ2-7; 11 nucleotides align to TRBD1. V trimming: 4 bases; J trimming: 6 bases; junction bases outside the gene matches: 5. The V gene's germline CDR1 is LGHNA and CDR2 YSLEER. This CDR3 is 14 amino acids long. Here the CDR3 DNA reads TGCGCCAGCAGCCTCGGGACAGGGGGGACCGAGCAGTACTTC. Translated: CASSLGTGGTEQYF.

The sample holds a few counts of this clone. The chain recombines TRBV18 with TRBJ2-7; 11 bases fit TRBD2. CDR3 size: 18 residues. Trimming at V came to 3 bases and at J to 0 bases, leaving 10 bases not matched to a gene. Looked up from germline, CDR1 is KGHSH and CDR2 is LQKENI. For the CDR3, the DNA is TGTGCCAGCTCACCCCGAGGACTAGCGGGCGGGAGCTCCTACGAGCAGTACTTC. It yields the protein CASSPRGLAGGSSYEQYF.

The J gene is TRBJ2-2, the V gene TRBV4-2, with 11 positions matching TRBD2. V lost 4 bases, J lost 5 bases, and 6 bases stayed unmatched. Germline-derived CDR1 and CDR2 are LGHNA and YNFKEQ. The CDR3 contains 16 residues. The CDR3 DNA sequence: TGTGCCAGCAGCCTTAGCGGGGGGGCCTCGACCGGGGAGCTGTTTTTT. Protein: CASSLSGGASTGELFF.

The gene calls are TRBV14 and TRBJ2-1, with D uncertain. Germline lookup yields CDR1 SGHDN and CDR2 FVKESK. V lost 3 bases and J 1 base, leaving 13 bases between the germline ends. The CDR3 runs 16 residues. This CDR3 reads CASSHLGARSYNEQFF. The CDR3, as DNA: TGTGCCAGCAGCCACCTAGGCGCCCGATCCTACAATGAGCAGTTCTTC.

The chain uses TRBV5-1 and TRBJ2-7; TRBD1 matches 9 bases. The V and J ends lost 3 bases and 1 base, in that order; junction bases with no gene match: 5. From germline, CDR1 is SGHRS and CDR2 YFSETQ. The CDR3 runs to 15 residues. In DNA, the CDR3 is TGCGCCAGCAGCTCTATACAGGGGGCTTCCTACGAGCAGTACTTC. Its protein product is CASSSIQGASYEQYF.

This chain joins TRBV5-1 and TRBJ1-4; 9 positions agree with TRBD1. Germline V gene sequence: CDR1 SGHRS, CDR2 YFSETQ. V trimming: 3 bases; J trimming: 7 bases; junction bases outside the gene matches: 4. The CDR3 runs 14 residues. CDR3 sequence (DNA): TGCGCCAGCAGCTCGGACAGGGGAAGTGAAAAACTGTTTTTT. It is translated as CASSSDRGSEKLFF.

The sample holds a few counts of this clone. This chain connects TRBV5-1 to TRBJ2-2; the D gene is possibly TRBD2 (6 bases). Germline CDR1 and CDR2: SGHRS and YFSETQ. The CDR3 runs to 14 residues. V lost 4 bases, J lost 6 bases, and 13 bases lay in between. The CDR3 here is CASSHELAAGELFF. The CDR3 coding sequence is TGCGCCAGCAGCCACGAATTAGCGGCCGGGGAGCTGTTTTTT.

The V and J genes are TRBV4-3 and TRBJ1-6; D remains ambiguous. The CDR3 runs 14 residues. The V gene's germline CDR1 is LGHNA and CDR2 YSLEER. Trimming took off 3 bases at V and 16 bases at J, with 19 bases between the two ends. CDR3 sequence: CASSQVSRDTLLHF. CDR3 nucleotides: TGCGCCAGCAGCCAGGTTTCTCGCGACACTCTACTCCACTTT.

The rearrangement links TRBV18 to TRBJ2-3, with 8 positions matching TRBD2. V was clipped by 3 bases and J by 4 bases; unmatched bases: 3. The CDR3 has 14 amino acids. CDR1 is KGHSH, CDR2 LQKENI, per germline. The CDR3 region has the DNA TGTGCCAGCTCACCGGGACTAGTCGCAGATACGCAGTATTTT. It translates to CASSPGLVADTQYF.

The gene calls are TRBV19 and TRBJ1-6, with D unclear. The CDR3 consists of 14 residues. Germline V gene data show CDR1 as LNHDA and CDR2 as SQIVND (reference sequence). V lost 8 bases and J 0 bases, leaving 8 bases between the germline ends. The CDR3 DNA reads TGTGCCAGTCGGGAGAGCTCCTATAATTCACCCCTCCACTTT. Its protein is CASRESSYNSPLHF. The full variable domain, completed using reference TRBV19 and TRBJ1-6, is DGGITQSPKYLFRKEGQNVTLSCEQNLNHDAMYWYRQDPGQGLRLIYYSQIVNDFQKGDIAEGYSVSREKKESFPLTVTSAQKNPTAFYLCASRESSYNSPLHFGNGTRLTVT.

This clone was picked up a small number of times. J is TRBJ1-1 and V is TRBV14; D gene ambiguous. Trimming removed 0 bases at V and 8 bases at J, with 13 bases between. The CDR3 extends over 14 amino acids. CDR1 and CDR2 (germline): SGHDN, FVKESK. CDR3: CASSQESQALEAFF. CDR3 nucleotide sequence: TGTGCCAGCAGCCAAGAATCCCAAGCGTTGGAAGCTTTCTTT. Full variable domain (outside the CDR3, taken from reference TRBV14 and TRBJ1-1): EAGVTQFPSHSVIEKGQTVTLRCDPISGHDNLYWYRRVMGKEIKFLLHFVKESKQDESGMPNNRFLAERTGGTYSTLKVQPAELEDSGVYFCASSQESQALEAFFGQGTRLTVV.

As DNA, the CDR3 is TGCGCCAGCAGTCAATCTTCACAGATCTATGGCTACACCTTC. Residues: CASSQSSQIYGYTF. The rearrangement links TRBV23-1 to TRBJ1-2, with D unclear. TRBV23-1 is sorted into the ORF group, with uncertain function. Trimming cost V 0 bases and J 4 bases, with 9 bases left between them. The CDR3 length is 14 residues.

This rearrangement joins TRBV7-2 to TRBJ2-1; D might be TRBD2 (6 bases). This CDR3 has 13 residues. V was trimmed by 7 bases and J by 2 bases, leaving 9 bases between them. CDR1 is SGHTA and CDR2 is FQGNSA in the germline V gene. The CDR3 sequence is CASMPGAYNEQFF. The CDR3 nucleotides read TGTGCCAGCATGCCGGGGGCCTACAATGAGCAGTTCTTC.